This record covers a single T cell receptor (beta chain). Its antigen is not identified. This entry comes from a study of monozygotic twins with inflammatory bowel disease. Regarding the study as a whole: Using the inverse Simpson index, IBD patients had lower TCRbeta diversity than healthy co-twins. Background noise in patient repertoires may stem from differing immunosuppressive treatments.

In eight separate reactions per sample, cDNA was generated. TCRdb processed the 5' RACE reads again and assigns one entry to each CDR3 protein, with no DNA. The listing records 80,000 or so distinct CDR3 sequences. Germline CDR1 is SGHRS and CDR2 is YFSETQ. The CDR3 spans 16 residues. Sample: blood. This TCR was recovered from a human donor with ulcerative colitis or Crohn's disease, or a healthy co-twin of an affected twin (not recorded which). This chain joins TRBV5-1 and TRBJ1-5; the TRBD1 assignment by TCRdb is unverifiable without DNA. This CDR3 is CASSYRTPGGNQPQHF.